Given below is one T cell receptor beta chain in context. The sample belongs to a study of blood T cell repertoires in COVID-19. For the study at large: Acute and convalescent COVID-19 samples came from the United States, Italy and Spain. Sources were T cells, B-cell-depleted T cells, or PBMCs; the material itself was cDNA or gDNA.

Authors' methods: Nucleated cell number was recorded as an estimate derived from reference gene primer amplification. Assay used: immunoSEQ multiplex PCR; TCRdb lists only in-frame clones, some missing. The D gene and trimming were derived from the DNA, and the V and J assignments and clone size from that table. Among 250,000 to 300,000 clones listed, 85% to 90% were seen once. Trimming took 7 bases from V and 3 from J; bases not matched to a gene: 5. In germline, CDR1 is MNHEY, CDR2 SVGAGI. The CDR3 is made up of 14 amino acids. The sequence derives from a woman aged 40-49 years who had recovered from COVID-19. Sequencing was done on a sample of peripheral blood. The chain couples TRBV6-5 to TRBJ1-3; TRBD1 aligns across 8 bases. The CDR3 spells CASTDRGGGNTIYF. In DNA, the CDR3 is TGTGCCAGCACCGACAGGGGTGGTGGAAACACCATATATTTT.